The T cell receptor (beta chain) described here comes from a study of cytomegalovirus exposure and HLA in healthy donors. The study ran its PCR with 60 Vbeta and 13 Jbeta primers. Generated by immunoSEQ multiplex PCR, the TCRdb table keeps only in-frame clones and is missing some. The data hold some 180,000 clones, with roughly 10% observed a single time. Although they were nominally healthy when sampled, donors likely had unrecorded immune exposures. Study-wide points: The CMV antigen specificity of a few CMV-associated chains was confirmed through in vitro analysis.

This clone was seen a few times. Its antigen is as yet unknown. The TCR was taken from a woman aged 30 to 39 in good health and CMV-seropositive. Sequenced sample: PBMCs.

The CDR3 nucleotides read TGTGCCAGCAGCACGACAGCAGCCTACGAGCAGTACTTC. Translating it yields CASSTTAAYEQYF. J is TRBJ2-7 and V is TRBV7-9, with D possibly matching TRBD1 (5 bases). The germline gives CDR1 SEHNR, CDR2 FQNEAQ (reference sequence). V lost 5 bases and J lost 2, with 10 bases in between. The CDR3 contains 13 residues.